This TCR beta chain emerged from a study of shared clonotypes between healthy human individuals. Study overall: Three plates were used per donor for CD4 naive, three for CD4 memory, two for CD8 naive and one for CD8 memory.

Sequenced by immunoSEQ multiplex PCR; TCRdb stores in-frame clones only, minus some. Of about 580,000 clones listed, roughly 98% are singletons. This clone showed up just once. With 8 bases clipped from V and 2 bases from J, the junction kept 5 bases outside the gene matches. This CDR3 contains 13 residues. Germline V CDR1 and CDR2: MNHEY, SVGAGI. Terminally differentiated effector memory CD45RA+ cells were left out of the naive CD8 fraction, which was CD45RO-negative and positively selected for CCR7. All donors were healthy HIV-negative adults lacking recent acute infections or vaccinations. Sequences were obtained from naive CD8+ T cells sorted from blood. J is TRBJ1-1 and V is TRBV6-5; TRBD1 matches at 7 bases. The clonotype was recovered from a man aged 30 to 39 in good health. The CDR3 reads CASQGQTNTEAFF. The CDR3 DNA reads as TGTGCCAGCCAGGGACAGACAAACACTGAAGCTTTCTTT.